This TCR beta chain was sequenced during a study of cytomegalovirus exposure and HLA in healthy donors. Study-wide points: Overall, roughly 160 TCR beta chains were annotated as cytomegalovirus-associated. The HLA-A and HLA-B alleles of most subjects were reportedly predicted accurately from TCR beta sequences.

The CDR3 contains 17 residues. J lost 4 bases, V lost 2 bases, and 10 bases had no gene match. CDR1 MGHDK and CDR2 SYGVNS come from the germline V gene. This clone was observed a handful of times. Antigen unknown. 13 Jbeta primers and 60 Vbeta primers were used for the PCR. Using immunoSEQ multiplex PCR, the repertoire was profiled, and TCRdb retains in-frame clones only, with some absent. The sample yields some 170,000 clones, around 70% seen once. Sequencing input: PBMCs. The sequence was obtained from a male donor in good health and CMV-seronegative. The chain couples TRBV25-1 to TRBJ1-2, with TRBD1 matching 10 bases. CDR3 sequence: CASSEILSRTGGYGYTF. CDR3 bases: TGTGCCAGCAGTGAAATCCTGAGTAGGACAGGGGGCTATGGCTACACCTTC.